These 27 T cell receptor beta chains share one sample of origin, sequenced in a study of shared clonotypes between healthy human individuals. Only CD45RO-negative cells positively selected for CCR7 counted as naive CD8 cells, so terminally differentiated effector memory CD45RA+ cells were excluded. The assay was immunoSEQ multiplex PCR, and TCRdb's table has in-frame clones only and misses some. This table holds around 2,000,000 clones, just over 90% found once. Source material: naive CD8+ T cells from PBMCs. The receptors here all came from a man between 18 and 35 years old in good health. Some clones in this sample may be carry-over from other donors' samples.

To note about this clone: A junction boundary mismatches the germline segment, possibly from a read error. The chain combines TRBV28 with TRBJ1-2; perhaps TRBD1 as D (6 bases). The CDR3 loop spans 11 amino acids. Looked up from germline, CDR1 is MDHEN and CDR2 is SYDVKM. The CDR3 is CASSAGTRVTF. CDR3 coding DNA: TGTGCCAGCAGTGCCGGGACACGTGTAACTTTC.

This chain joins TRBV4-3 and TRBJ2-1; 12 nucleotides match TRBD1. The V gene end was trimmed by 5 bases and the J gene end by 8 bases; junction bases not matched to a gene: 7. The CDR3 extends over 15 amino acids. CDR1 LGHNA and CDR2 YSLEER come from the germline V gene. The CDR3 region has the DNA TGCGCCAGCAGCGGGGGGACAGGGGGCGCCTATGAGCAGTTCTTC. Translating it yields CASSGGTGGAYEQFF.

The CDR3 bases are TGTGCCAGTAGTATAGTGGCCGGGGGTGAGCAGTTCTTC. It is translated as CASSIVAGGEQFF. The chain uses TRBV19 and TRBJ2-1; the D gene is possibly TRBD2 (6 bases). The CDR3 runs 13 residues. Trimming took 1 base from V and 9 from J, leaving 10 bases between them. Germline V gene data show CDR1 as LNHDA and CDR2 as SQIVND (reference sequence).

The chain carries TRBV18 and TRBJ1-2; D not certain. The CDR3 is 18 amino acids. Germline loops: CDR1 KGHSH, CDR2 LQKENI. The V end was cut by 4 bases, the J end by 5 bases, with 26 bases between. CDR3 protein: CASSLTSRISGLGYGYTF. CDR3 nucleotides: TGTGCCAGCTCACTCACCTCTAGAATCTCCGGGCTGGGTTATGGCTACACCTTC.

The chain is built from TRBV29-1 and TRBJ1-1; perhaps TRBD1 as D (6 bases). Looked up from germline, CDR1 is SQVTM and CDR2 is ANQGSEA. V was pared by 3 bases and J by 4 bases, with 9 bases between. The CDR3 runs to 12 residues. CDR3 residues: CSVDSGVTEAFF. The CDR3 DNA sequence: TGCAGCGTTGACTCAGGGGTCACTGAAGCTTTCTTT.

This clone was picked up one time. The rearrangement links TRBV7-8 to TRBJ1-2; D remains unclear. The CDR3 runs 16 residues. The V end was cut by 1 base, the J end by 0 bases, with 12 bases between. CDR1 is SGHVS, CDR2 FQNEAQ, per germline. CDR3 amino acids: CASSLVGITSNYGYTF. The DNA for the CDR3 is TGTGCCAGCAGCTTAGTTGGGATTACTTCTAACTATGGCTACACCTTC.

This clone was seen repeatedly, ten times or more. Other DNA sequences in this specimen translate into the identical CDR3. The gene calls are TRBV19 and TRBJ2-1; D may match TRBD1 or TRBD2 (5 bases each). Trimming removed 6 bases from V and 5 bases from J, with 8 bases in between. The CDR3 covers 12 residues. CDR1 and CDR2 from the germline V gene are LNHDA and SQIVND (reference sequence). The CDR3 DNA reads TGTGCCAGTAGGGGGGACCACAATGAGCAGTTCTTC. It yields the protein CASRGDHNEQFF.

J is TRBJ1-1 and V is TRBV7-8; D unclear. Trimming stripped 5 bases from V and 4 bases from J, with 8 bases between. The germline gives CDR1 SGHVS, CDR2 FQNEAQ. The CDR3 covers 12 residues. The CDR3, as DNA: TGTGCCAGCAGCCCAGTAAGCACTGAAGCTTTCTTT. Translated: CASSPVSTEAFF.

The genes are TRBV28 and TRBJ1-5; D remains unclear. The V and J ends lost 3 bases and 2 bases respectively, with 11 bases between them. Germline lookup yields CDR1 MDHEN and CDR2 SYDVKM. The CDR3 contains 15 residues. The CDR3 nucleotides are TGTGCCAGCAGTTTTGTCCCAGTAGGCAATCAGCCCCAGCATTTT. Encoded protein: CASSFVPVGNQPQHF.

The V gene is TRBV4-2, the J gene TRBJ2-1; TRBD2 agrees at 12 bases. V shed 1 base, J shed 4 bases, and the junction held 2 bases outside the gene matches. The CDR3 is made up of 16 amino acids. Germline V gene data show CDR1 as LGHNA and CDR2 as YNFKEQ. The CDR3 spells CASSQAGTSGYNEQFF. The CDR3 DNA sequence: TGTGCCAGCAGCCAAGCCGGGACTAGCGGGTACAATGAGCAGTTCTTC.

Points on this clone: Other DNA sequences in the same sample also yield this CDR3. The chain links TRBV9 to TRBJ1-1; D is perhaps TRBD1 (5 bases). Germline V CDR1 and CDR2: SGDLS, YYNGEE. Trimming removed 0 bases at V and 4 bases at J, with 7 bases between. This CDR3 contains 13 residues. CDR3: CASSVATGTEAFF. CDR3 DNA sequence: TGTGCCAGCAGCGTAGCTACAGGCACTGAAGCTTTCTTT.

This clone was observed once. Other DNA variants within this sample encode the same CDR3. This chain joins TRBV27 and TRBJ1-5, with TRBD1 identical over 9 bases. Losses at the gene ends were 3 bases for V and 6 bases for J; bases not matched to a gene: 3. The CDR3 is 14 residues long. Germline V lookup: CDR1 MNHEY, CDR2 SMNVEV (reference sequence). The CDR3 reads CASSLGQGTQPQHF. CDR3 nucleotide sequence: TGTGCCAGCAGTTTGGGACAGGGAACTCAGCCCCAGCATTTT.

The chain is built from TRBV11-2 and TRBJ2-3, with D possibly called TRBD1 or TRBD2 (7 bases each). The CDR3 length is 16 residues. V was pared by 5 bases and J by 4 bases, with 19 bases between. Germline CDR1 reads SGHAT; CDR2 reads FQNNGV. The DNA for the CDR3 is TGTGCCAGCAGCCCCAGGGGGGGGGCGTTGGCAGATACGCAGTATTTT. This translates into CASSPRGGALADTQYF.

The chain employs TRBV10-3 and TRBJ2-2; 8 nucleotides match TRBD2. Germline loops: CDR1 ENHRY, CDR2 SYGVKD. The V gene end was trimmed by 6 bases and the J gene end by 2 bases; junction bases not matched to a gene: 14. CDR3 length equals 18 residues. As DNA, the CDR3 is TGTGCCATCAGACCCGTCCTAGCGGGCGATACTAACACCGGGGAGCTGTTTTTT. This encodes CAIRPVLAGDTNTGELFF.

The chain recombines TRBV9 with TRBJ2-2, with unresolved D. V was clipped by 4 bases and J by 3 bases, with 7 bases between them. CDR1 and CDR2 (germline): SGDLS, YYNGEE. This CDR3 region has 13 residues. CDR3 coding DNA: TGTGCCAGCAGCCCACCATACACCGGGGAGCTGTTTTTT. Translation gives CASSPPYTGELFF.

CDR3 protein: CASSPPSRQSYTGELFF. The CDR3 region has the DNA TGTGCCAGCTCACCACCATCGAGACAGAGTTACACCGGGGAGCTGTTTTTT. V gene TRBV18 combines with J gene TRBJ2-2; possible D gene TRBD1, 5 bases. The CDR3 consists of 17 residues. Trimming left V 0 bases short and J 3 bases short, with 14 bases between. Germline CDR1 and CDR2: KGHSH and LQKENI.

The J gene is TRBJ2-2, the V gene TRBV27, with 14 positions matching TRBD2. The CDR3 length is 17 residues. V lost 2 bases to trimming and J lost 7 bases; unmatched junction nucleotides: 6. Germline V gives CDR1 MNHEY, CDR2 SMNVEV (reference sequence). The CDR3 spells CASSLRGLAGADGELFF. DNA of the CDR3: TGTGCCAGCAGTTTAAGGGGACTAGCGGGAGCGGACGGGGAGCTGTTTTTT.

The CDR3 reads CASSLTGAVYEQYF. As DNA, the CDR3 is TGCGCCAGCAGCCTGACAGGGGCGGTCTACGAGCAGTACTTC. The V call is TRBV5-1, the J call TRBJ2-7; the match to TRBD1 covers 8 bases. The V gene's germline CDR1 is SGHRS and CDR2 YFSETQ. J was trimmed by 3 bases and V by 4 bases; bases with no gene match: 6. CDR3 length: 14 amino acids.

The DNA for the CDR3 is TGTGCCAGCAGCCATCCACAGGGGGTACCCAATCAGCCCCAGCATTTT. This gives the protein CASSHPQGVPNQPQHF. The V and J genes are TRBV16 and TRBJ1-5; 8 bases fit TRBD1. J lost 3 bases, V lost 3 bases, and 7 bases had no gene match. Germline V gene data show CDR1 as KGHSY and CDR2 as FQNENV. The CDR3 loop spans 16 amino acids.

The CDR3 protein is CATCPGRGIGETQYF. The CDR3 DNA reads as TGTGCCACTTGTCCGGGCAGGGGGATTGGGGAGACCCAGTACTTC. The gene calls are TRBV6-1 and TRBJ2-5; 7 bases align to TRBD1. Unmatched junction bases numbered 16, after V lost 10 bases and J lost 5 bases. CDR1 and CDR2 (germline): MNHNS, SASEGT. There are 15 residues in the CDR3.

The rearrangement uses TRBV9 and TRBJ2-1, with 7 nucleotides matching TRBD1. The CDR3 runs 16 residues. V shed 6 bases and J 6 bases; nucleotides not matched to a gene: 15. CDR1 and CDR2 from the germline V gene are SGDLS and YYNGEE. The DNA of the CDR3 is TGTGCCAGCAACGTTGCCGACAGGGTAAACGGCAATGAGCAGTTCTTC. This gives the protein CASNVADRVNGNEQFF.

The CDR3 DNA is TGTGCCAGCAGTTTACTTGTAGGGGACAATGAGCAGTTCTTC. It encodes CASSLLVGDNEQFF. The chain recombines TRBV27 with TRBJ2-1, with D possibly matching TRBD1 (5 bases). The CDR3 is made up of 14 amino acids. CDR1 and CDR2 from the germline V gene are MNHEY and SMNVEV (reference sequence). Trimming removed 2 bases from V and 5 bases from J, with 10 bases in between.

The rearrangement links TRBV19 to TRBJ1-1; maybe TRBD1 (6 bases). The ends were cut back, 3 bases at V and 3 bases at J, with 11 bases in the middle. The CDR3 extends over 14 amino acids. Germline V gene sequence: CDR1 LNHDA, CDR2 SQIVND (reference sequence). The CDR3 bases are TGTGCCAGTAGTATTGTCAGGGGAGACACTGAAGCTTTCTTT. This translates into CASSIVRGDTEAFF.

The V and J genes are TRBV2 and TRBJ1-1; D unresolved. Trimming shortened V by 3 bases and J by 0 bases, and 8 bases separated the two germline ends. Per germline, CDR1 SNHLY and CDR2 FYNNEI. The CDR3 loop spans 14 amino acids. The CDR3 protein is CASSDRHLNTEAFF. Written as DNA, the CDR3 is TGTGCCAGCAGTGACAGACACTTGAACACTGAAGCTTTCTTT. Variable domain in full (rest from reference TRBV2 and TRBJ1-1): EPEVTQTPSHQVTQMGQEVILRCVPISNHLYFYWYRQILGQKVEFLVSFYNNEISEKSEIFDDQFSVERPDGSNFTLKIRSTKLEDSAMYFCASSDRHLNTEAFFGQGTRLTVV.

V and J are TRBV5-6 and TRBJ2-4; 7 nucleotides match TRBD1. CDR3 length: 15 residues. Germline CDR1 and CDR2: SGHDT and YYEEEE. V was clipped by 1 base and J by 8 bases; unmatched bases: 9. This CDR3 reads CASSLIPGQSHIQYF. In nucleotides, the CDR3 is TGTGCCAGCAGCTTGATCCCGGGACAGTCGCACATTCAGTACTTC. Using reference TRBV5-6 and TRBJ2-4 for the parts outside the CDR3, the full variable domain is DAGVTQSPTHLIKTRGQQVTLRCSPKSGHDTVSWYQQALGQGPQFIFQYYEEEERQRGNFPDRFSGHQFPNYSSELNVNALLLGDSALYLCASSLIPGQSHIQYFGAGTRLSVL.

This clone has only one observation. This CDR3 reads CSVEGQGAEQYF. CDR3 coding DNA: TGCAGCGTCGAGGGACAGGGGGCCGAGCAGTACTTC. The rearrangement joins TRBV29-1 to TRBJ2-7; 12 bases are a match to TRBD1. CDR1 SQVTM and CDR2 ANQGSEA come from the germline V gene. The J segment lost 6 bases and the V segment lost 6 bases, leaving 3 bases of the junction unmatched. The CDR3 is 12 amino acids.

This sequence joins TRBV11-2 and TRBJ2-3; 8 positions match TRBD2. With 5 bases clipped from V and 4 bases from J, the junction kept 11 bases outside the gene matches. The CDR3 has 16 amino acids. Germline V CDR1 and CDR2: SGHAT, FQNNGV. CDR3 protein: CASSTRGGSSADTQYF. The CDR3 DNA sequence: TGTGCCAGCAGCACCCGCGGGGGGTCCTCGGCAGATACGCAGTATTTT.